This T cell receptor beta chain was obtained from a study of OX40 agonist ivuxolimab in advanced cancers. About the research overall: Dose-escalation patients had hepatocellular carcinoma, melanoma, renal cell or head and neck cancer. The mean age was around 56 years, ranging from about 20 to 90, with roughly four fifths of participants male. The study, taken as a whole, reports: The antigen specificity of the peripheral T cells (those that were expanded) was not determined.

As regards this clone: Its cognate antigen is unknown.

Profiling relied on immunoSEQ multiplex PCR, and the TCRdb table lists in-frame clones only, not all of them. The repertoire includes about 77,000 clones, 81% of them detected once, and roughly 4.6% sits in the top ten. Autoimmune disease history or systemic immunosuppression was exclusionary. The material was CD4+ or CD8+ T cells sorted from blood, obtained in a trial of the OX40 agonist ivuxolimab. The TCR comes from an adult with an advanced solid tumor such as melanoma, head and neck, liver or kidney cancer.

This CDR3 is CASSQVSTGDYGYTF. CDR3 sequence (DNA): TGCGCCAGCAGCCAAGTCTCCACAGGGGACTATGGCTACACCTTC. V and J are TRBV4-1 and TRBJ1-2, with TRBD1 identical over 7 bases. J gave up 3 bases and V 1 base, and 5 bases lay outside the gene matches. The CDR3 contains 15 residues. Looked up from germline, CDR1 is MGHRA and CDR2 is YSYEKL.